The sequence of this TCR beta chain was determined in a study of neurological immune-mediated disorders. Across the study: Secondary progressive cases numbered 3 among the approximately 35 multiple sclerosis patients, while the other 31 were relapsing-remitting. Study-level points and caveats: Neither clinical nor MRI features were associated with the multiple sclerosis repertoire cluster.

This clonotype was seen many times. Its antigen is undetermined. Each CDR3 protein gets one entry after TCRdb re-called the 5' RACE reads with MiXCR. Altogether about 54,000 distinct CDR3 sequences are present, more than 3% being singletons, with the ten largest covering roughly 2%. The CDR3 runs to 13 residues. From germline, CDR1 is ENHRY and CDR2 SYGVKD. Trimming removed 3 bases at V and 6 bases at J, with 6 bases between. The T cells used for sorted libraries numbered about 970,000, either CD4+ or CD8+. This sequence originates from a woman aged 40 to 50 with multiple sclerosis. The chain is built from TRBV10-3 and TRBJ1-6; TRBD1 is a possible D gene (6 bases). Sequenced material: CD4+ T cells from blood. The CDR3 region has the DNA TGTGCCATCAGTGACAGGGGTAATTCACCCCTCCACTTT. This translates into CAISDRGNSPLHF.